These T cell receptor beta chains were read from a single sample in a study of shared clonotypes between healthy human individuals. The assay was immunoSEQ multiplex PCR, and TCRdb's table has in-frame clones only and misses some. The sample yields 2 million to 2.5 million clones, 90% to 96% seen once. The sample was naive CD4+ T cells sorted from blood. These receptors all come from a man between 18 and 35 years old in good health. CDR3s leave out the opening cysteine and the closing phenylalanine or tryptophan.

v_gene: TRBV10-3; j_gene: TRBJ1-1; CDR3aa: AIATGPDTEAF
v_gene: TRBV7-9; j_gene: TRBJ2-5; CDR3aa: ASSLSPQRGRQETQY
v_gene: TRBV11-3; j_gene: TRBJ2-1; CDR3aa: ASSFSHNEQF
v_gene: TRBV5-5; j_gene: TRBJ1-1; CDR3aa: ASSLSGQGARTEAF
v_gene: TRBV21-1; j_gene: TRBJ1-4; CDR3aa: ASSKGGKKGASTNEKLF
v_gene: TRBV9; j_gene: TRBJ2-3; CDR3aa: ASSVPGTGGRDTQY
v_gene: TRBV7-3; j_gene: TRBJ1-1; CDR3aa: ASSLTAGRDTEAF
v_gene: TRBV7-9; j_gene: TRBJ2-1; CDR3aa: ASSLAVGVYNEQF
v_gene: TRBV30; j_gene: TRBJ2-1; CDR3aa: AGAAGSEWEQF
v_gene: TRBV5-4; j_gene: TRBJ1-2; CDR3aa: ASSLVVAGYGYT
v_gene: TRBV27; j_gene: TRBJ2-7; CDR3aa: ASSLNGAYEQY
v_gene: TRBV20-1; j_gene: TRBJ2-1; CDR3aa: SARGGDEQF
v_gene: TRBV5-1; j_gene: TRBJ2-5; CDR3aa: ASSPRLGQETQY
v_gene: TRBV5-1; j_gene: TRBJ1-2; CDR3aa: ASSSGQGARMGYT
v_gene: TRBV2; j_gene: TRBJ1-4; CDR3aa: AIPLLRGLYEKLF
v_gene: TRBV15; j_gene: TRBJ2-7; CDR3aa: ATSSLGLAGARYEQY
v_gene: TRBV30; j_gene: TRBJ1-6; CDR3aa: AWSGLSSYNSPLH
v_gene: TRBV11-2; j_gene: TRBJ2-5; CDR3aa: ASSSIGRARETQY
v_gene: TRBV6-1; j_gene: TRBJ1-1; CDR3aa: ASSERGGNTEAF
v_gene: TRBV18; j_gene: TRBJ2-2; CDR3aa: ASSKSGQISTGELF
v_gene: TRBV4-3; j_gene: TRBJ2-5; CDR3aa: ASSQGNAAGRQETQY
v_gene: TRBV2; j_gene: TRBJ1-1; CDR3aa: ASSETGRDTEAF
v_gene: TRBV4-1; j_gene: TRBJ2-1; CDR3aa: ASSGLAGGLSYNEQF
v_gene: TRBV29-1; j_gene: TRBJ2-7; CDR3aa: SARRPGGAEQY
v_gene: TRBV6-6; j_gene: TRBJ1-1; CDR3aa: ASSGTGGNTEAF
v_gene: TRBV7-2; j_gene: TRBJ2-5; CDR3aa: ASSPVAVGGGQETQY
v_gene: TRBV6-1; j_gene: TRBJ2-7; CDR3aa: ASSATRQATYEQY
v_gene: TRBV5-1; j_gene: TRBJ2-7; CDR3aa: ASSSAPNLDEQY
v_gene: TRBV21-1; j_gene: TRBJ2-7; CDR3aa: ASSKATGTHSRYEQY
v_gene: TRBV7-3; j_gene: TRBJ1-2; CDR3aa: ASSLFGELNYGYT
v_gene: TRBV10-2; j_gene: TRBJ2-1; CDR3aa: ASSDRSWYLYNEQF
v_gene: TRBV6-5; j_gene: TRBJ1-1; CDR3aa: ASSYIPGQGSEAF
v_gene: TRBV4-1; j_gene: TRBJ1-4; CDR3aa: ASSQRGATNEKLF